This T cell receptor beta chain is drawn from a study of T cells in Graves' hyperthyroidism and ophthalmopathy. Study at large: At the time of initial diagnosis and before any treatment, peripheral blood was collected. Study-wide results and caveats: Ophthalmopathy was predicted by the model a median of about six months ahead of onset.

Many counts were recorded for this clonotype. No antigen is known for it. RNA transcripts served as the template for amplifying TCR beta CDR3 regions. HTBI primers were the set used in a first-round RT-PCR of the TCR CDR3. TCRdb re-called the multiplex PCR reads with MiXCR, one entry per CDR3 protein. The data show roughly 740,000 distinct CDR3 sequences, with less than 20% seen just once and around 7.7% held by the top ten. The CDR3 covers 12 residues. Germline loops: CDR1 DFQATT, CDR2 SNEGSKA (reference sequence). The V end lost 5 bases, the J end lost 1 base, and 9 bases lay between the germline ends. Used for diagnoses were clinical symptoms, serum thyroxine and TRAb, thyroid ultrasound and orbital computed tomography.

The source material was blood. V usage is TRBV20-1 and J usage is TRBJ2-7; TRBD2 is a possible D gene (5 bases). The sequence was obtained from a man aged 18 to 30 with Graves' hyperthyroidism. The DNA for the CDR3 is TGCAGTGCTCCCGGGGTATCCTACGAGCAGTACTTC. Translated, it gives CSAPGVSYEQYF.